This TCR beta chain derives from a study of human T cells and chemical hapten exposure. Background on the study: TCR yields per sample varied mostly from small pooled library volume differences. Study results and limitations: The number of TCRs above 1 in 1000 frequency did not change after DPC sensitization.

What the library attached to individual cDNA molecules were unique molecular identifiers. Original processing notes: There were a median of approximately 96,000 TCRs per sample, with a range from about 20,000 to 700,000. TCRdb re-derived calls from the RACE reads in MiXCR, one entry per CDR3 protein. The V and J calls shown here were made by TCRdb, not taken from the authors' results. The repertoire includes tens of thousands of distinct CDR3 sequences, 6.5% to 8.5% of them detected once, and less than 10% sits in the top ten. This CDR3 spans 21 amino acids. Germline CDR1 is SGHTA and CDR2 is FQGNSA. V dropped 0 bases and J dropped 1; count of bases not matched to a gene: 11. As regards this clonotype: Its target is unknown.

The sample's time point: healthy volunteer bleed at 2 weeks. Total RNA was isolated from unfractionated whole blood. V and J are TRBV7-2 and TRBJ2-1, with 14 bases matching TRBD2. What was sequenced was whole blood. The receptor comes from a human donor in good health. Some clones in this sample may be carry-over from other donors' samples. The CDR3 is CASSLAQGTSGSSWSYNEQFF. CDR3 sequence (DNA): TGTGCCAGCAGCTTAGCCCAGGGGACTAGCGGGAGTTCTTGGTCCTACAATGAGCAGTTCTTC.